A selection of T cell receptor beta chains follows, all from one sample in a study of shared clonotypes between healthy human individuals. The data were produced by immunoSEQ multiplex PCR, yet TCRdb's version contains in-frame clones alone and is incomplete. The top ten clones hold more than 20% of a sample with under 850,000 clones, nearly 95% of them seen once. The sequenced sample was naive CD8+ T cells sorted from blood. The receptor source for this set is a man in his thirties or forties in good health. The CDR3 runs from the conserved cysteine through the conserved F or W. The D gene is left open where the match is weak. Clone size is given for some rows only: seen once, a few or many times, or a class if the clone is expanded.

D: NA
size: NA
J: TRBJ2-1
V: TRBV28
DNA: TGTGCCAGCAGTTGGACTGGGTCAAACAATGAGCAGTTCTTC
CDR3: CASSWTGSNNEQFF

D: TRBD2
size: NA
J: TRBJ2-7
V: TRBV28
DNA: TGTGCCAGCCTTGACGGGACTAGCGGCTACGAGCAGTACTTC
CDR3: CASLDGTSGYEQYF

D: NA
size: NA
J: TRBJ2-1
V: TRBV7-6
DNA: TGTGCCAGCACCGACTCGCAAGAAAAGGTTGAGCAGTTCTTC
CDR3: CASTDSQEKVEQFF

D: NA
size: NA
J: TRBJ1-2
V: TRBV6-5
DNA: TGTGCCAGCAGAGAATCAGGGGCGCTCTATGGCTACACCTTC
CDR3: CASRESGALYGYTF

D: TRBD1
size: NA
J: TRBJ2-7
V: TRBV6-5
DNA: TGTGCCAGCAGGATCGGGACAGGGTACGAGCAGTACTTC
CDR3: CASRIGTGYEQYF

D: NA
size: NA
J: TRBJ2-2
V: TRBV29-1
DNA: TGCAGCGTTGTGATGCCGCCGGGAACCGGGGAGCTGTTTTTT
CDR3: CSVVMPPGTGELFF

D: TRBD1
size: NA
J: TRBJ1-1
V: TRBV5-1
DNA: TGCGCCAGCAGCCCCGAAGTGCGGACAGGGCAGGTTCTGAGGACTGAAGCTTTCTTT
CDR3: CASSPEVRTGQVLRTEAFF

D: TRBD2
size: once
J: TRBJ2-1
V: TRBV9
DNA: TGTGCCAGCAGCCACGGGAGCGGGAGTACCAATGAGCAGTTCTTC
CDR3: CASSHGSGSTNEQFF

D: TRBD1
size: NA
J: TRBJ2-3
V: TRBV27
DNA: TGTGCCAGCAGTGCCTCGACAGGGGGCACAGATACGCAGTATTTT
CDR3: CASSASTGGTDTQYF

D: TRBD1
size: NA
J: TRBJ2-1
V: TRBV7-3
DNA: TGTGCCAGCAGCGCCCCGGGACAGGGTTACAATGAGCAGTTCTTC
CDR3: CASSAPGQGYNEQFF

D: TRBD2
size: NA
J: TRBJ2-2
V: TRBV4-2
DNA: TGTGCCAGCAGCCTAGGACTAGCGACCGGGGAGCTGTTTTTT
CDR3: CASSLGLATGELFF

D: TRBD1
size: NA
J: TRBJ2-7
V: TRBV28
DNA: TGTGCCAGCAGTACCGGGACAGGGAACCGGGACTACTCTTACGAGCAGTACTTC
CDR3: CASSTGTGNRDYSYEQYF

D: NA
size: NA
J: TRBJ2-1
V: TRBV2
DNA: TGTGCCAGCGATCCCTACAATGAGCAGTTCTTC
CDR3: CASDPYNEQFF

D: TRBD1
size: NA
J: TRBJ1-3
V: TRBV5-5
DNA: TGTGCCAGCAGCATAGAGACAGGGGGCTATGGAAACACCATATATTTT
CDR3: CASSIETGGYGNTIYF

D: TRBD2
size: NA
J: TRBJ2-7
V: TRBV5-1
DNA: TGCGCCAGCAGTCCGGGGACTAGCGGGAGTAAGCTGTACGAGCAGTACTTC
CDR3: CASSPGTSGSKLYEQYF

D: NA
size: NA
J: TRBJ2-5
V: TRBV5-1
DNA: TGCGCCAGCAGCTTGAGAAGGTCTGAAAAAGAGACCCAGTACTTC
CDR3: CASSLRRSEKETQYF

D: NA
size: NA
J: TRBJ2-7
V: TRBV6-5
DNA: TGTGCCAGCAGTGGGGGGCTAGCAGACTACGAGCAGTACTTC
CDR3: CASSGGLADYEQYF

D: TRBD1
size: NA
J: TRBJ2-7
V: TRBV27
DNA: TGTGCCAGCAGTTTAGGCAGGGGGCGAGAGCAGTACTTC
CDR3: CASSLGRGREQYF

D: NA
size: NA
J: TRBJ2-7
V: TRBV29-1
DNA: TGCAGCGTTGCATGGGACTCCGCCTACGAGCAGTACTTC
CDR3: CSVAWDSAYEQYF

D: NA
size: NA
J: TRBJ2-7
V: TRBV14
DNA: TGTGCCAGCAGCCAAGTTAGGACAGACAAATTAGCCTACGAGCAGTACTTC
CDR3: CASSQVRTDKLAYEQYF

D: NA
size: NA
J: TRBJ2-1
V: TRBV4-1
DNA: TGCGCCAGCAGCCAACTTGGGGGATATGAGCAGTTCTTC
CDR3: CASSQLGGYEQFF

D: NA
size: NA
J: TRBJ2-1
V: TRBV7-9
DNA: TGTGCCAGCAGCTTACAGGGAAATGAGCAGTTCTTC
CDR3: CASSLQGNEQFF

D: NA
size: NA
J: TRBJ2-7
V: TRBV28
DNA: TGTGCCAGCAGTTTGGAGGCAGGGAGTAACTACGAGCAGTACTTC
CDR3: CASSLEAGSNYEQYF

D: NA
size: NA
J: TRBJ2-1
V: TRBV7-7
DNA: TGTGCCAGCAGCTTAGGGAATAGGCAGGGCTACAATGAGCAGTTCTTC
CDR3: CASSLGNRQGYNEQFF

D: NA
size: few
J: TRBJ1-5
V: TRBV7-9
DNA: TGTGCCAGCAGCTTATGGGATAGCAATCAGCCCCAGCATTTT
CDR3: CASSLWDSNQPQHF

D: TRBD1
size: NA
J: TRBJ2-7
V: TRBV6-5
DNA: TGTGCCAGCAGTTACGGGACAGGTCTCGCCTACGAGCAGTACTTC
CDR3: CASSYGTGLAYEQYF

D: TRBD1
size: NA
J: TRBJ1-1
V: TRBV10-3
DNA: TGTGCCATCAGTGACGGACAGGCGGGAACTGAAGCTTTCTTT
CDR3: CAISDGQAGTEAFF

D: TRBD1
size: NA
J: TRBJ2-7
V: TRBV7-9
DNA: TGTGCCAGCAGCTTCACAGGGGACGAGCAGTACTTC
CDR3: CASSFTGDEQYF

D: NA
size: NA
J: TRBJ1-2
V: TRBV25-1
DNA: TGTGCCAGCAGTGTAAAGCCCAACTATGGCTACACCTTC
CDR3: CASSVKPNYGYTF

D: NA
size: NA
J: TRBJ2-1
V: TRBV7-9
DNA: TGTGCCAGCAGCGAGACAGTCCCCTCCTACAATGAGCAGTTCTTC
CDR3: CASSETVPSYNEQFF

D: NA
size: NA
J: TRBJ2-7
V: TRBV10-3
DNA: TGTGCCATCAGTGAGGGGGAGGCCGACGGGGCTACTACCTACGAGCAGTACTTC
CDR3: CAISEGEADGATTYEQYF

D: TRBD2
size: NA
J: TRBJ2-1
V: TRBV15
DNA: TGTGCCACCAGTATGAGGACTAGCGGTTTTTACAATGAGCAGTTCTTC
CDR3: CATSMRTSGFYNEQFF

D: NA
size: NA
J: TRBJ2-7
V: TRBV5-8
DNA: TGTGCCAGCAGCTTTCCAATGGTCAGCTACGAGCAGTACTTC
CDR3: CASSFPMVSYEQYF

D: TRBD2
size: NA
J: TRBJ2-5
V: TRBV5-1
DNA: TGCGCCAGCAGCGGGCCGGGACTAGCGGGAGCGACCCAGTACTTC
CDR3: CASSGPGLAGATQYF

D: TRBD1
size: NA
J: TRBJ2-7
V: TRBV6-5
DNA: TGTGCCAGCAGCGGGACAGGGATCTCCTACGAGCAGTACTTC
CDR3: CASSGTGISYEQYF

D: TRBD1
size: NA
J: TRBJ2-2
V: TRBV28
DNA: TGTGCCAGCAGTTTATGGGGACAGTCCACCGGGGAGCTGTTTTTT
CDR3: CASSLWGQSTGELFF

D: TRBD1
size: NA
J: TRBJ1-4
V: TRBV19
DNA: TGTGCCAGTAGTACCCCGGACAGGTTTCTTAATGAAAAACTGTTTTTT
CDR3: CASSTPDRFLNEKLFF

D: TRBD1
size: NA
J: TRBJ1-2
V: TRBV5-6
DNA: TGTGCCAGCAGCTTGGCCGGGACAGGGGGCACCTATGGCTACACCTTC
CDR3: CASSLAGTGGTYGYTF

D: NA
size: NA
J: TRBJ2-7
V: TRBV6-5
DNA: TGTGCCAGCAGTTACTCGATACAGGCCTACGAGCAGTACTTC
CDR3: CASSYSIQAYEQYF

D: NA
size: NA
J: TRBJ2-7
V: TRBV6-5
DNA: TGTGCCAGCAGTTTGAGTTCGGCTAATTACAACGAGCAGTACTTC
CDR3: CASSLSSANYNEQYF

D: NA
size: NA
J: TRBJ2-1
V: TRBV11-2
DNA: TGTGCCAGCAGTAGGGAACACGGGCCCCACAATGAGCAGTTCTTC
CDR3: CASSREHGPHNEQFF

D: NA
size: NA
J: TRBJ1-1
V: TRBV7-9
DNA: TGTGCCAGCAGCCCTCGGGACCGCACTGAAGCTTTCTTT
CDR3: CASSPRDRTEAFF

D: NA
size: NA
J: TRBJ2-4
V: TRBV6-6
DNA: TGTGCCAGCAGTTCTACAGGAATAGCCAAAAACATTCAGTACTTC
CDR3: CASSSTGIAKNIQYF

D: TRBD1
size: NA
J: TRBJ2-6
V: TRBV5-1
DNA: TGCGCCAGCAGCTCGGGACAGGCCATCTCTGGGGCCAACGTCCTGACTTTC
CDR3: CASSSGQAISGANVLTF

D: TRBD1
size: NA
J: TRBJ2-1
V: TRBV27
DNA: TGTGCCAGCAGTTTACAGGGGGCCGGCTACAATGAGCAGTTCTTC
CDR3: CASSLQGAGYNEQFF

D: NA
size: NA
J: TRBJ1-5
V: TRBV30
DNA: TGTGCCTGGGATGTGACAGGAGATCAGCCCCAGCATTTT
CDR3: CAWDVTGDQPQHF

D: NA
size: NA
J: TRBJ2-2
V: TRBV7-3
DNA: TGTGCCAGCAGCTTGGACACCGGGGAGCTGTTTTTT
CDR3: CASSLDTGELFF

D: NA
size: NA
J: TRBJ2-3
V: TRBV5-4
DNA: TGTGCCAGCAGTTCGGACTCCGAACCCCCCGATACGCAGTATTTT
CDR3: CASSSDSEPPDTQYF

D: TRBD1
size: once
J: TRBJ1-1
V: TRBV29-1
DNA: TGCAGCGAGTACAGGGGCGCTATGAACACTGAAGCTTTCTTT
CDR3: CSEYRGAMNTEAFF

D: TRBD2
size: NA
J: TRBJ2-5
V: TRBV7-9
DNA: TGTGCCAGCAGCCCAACCGGGACTAGACAAGAGACCCAGTACTTC
CDR3: CASSPTGTRQETQYF

D: NA
size: NA
J: TRBJ2-1
V: TRBV6-5
DNA: TGTGCCAGCAGTTACTCGGGTAGGGAGCAGTTCTTC
CDR3: CASSYSGREQFF

D: NA
size: once
J: TRBJ2-1
V: TRBV7-9
DNA: TGTGCCAGCAGCTTAGTAGCGGATTCCTACAATGAGCAGTTCTTC
CDR3: CASSLVADSYNEQFF

D: NA
size: NA
J: TRBJ2-2
V: TRBV5-1
DNA: TGCGCCAGCAGCTACGACTGGACGAACACCGGGGAGCTGTTTTTT
CDR3: CASSYDWTNTGELFF

D: TRBD1
size: NA
J: TRBJ2-5
V: TRBV6-5
DNA: TGTGCCAGCACGCAACAGGGGGCGGGGGAGACCCAGTACTTC
CDR3: CASTQQGAGETQYF

D: TRBD1
size: NA
J: TRBJ2-7
V: TRBV4-3
DNA: TGCGCCAGCAAGTCCGGGACAGGGTCCTACGAGCAGTACTTC
CDR3: CASKSGTGSYEQYF